The rows below give T cell receptor beta chains drawn from one sample of a study of blood T cells in healthy people across ages. Each CDR3 protein gets one entry after TCRdb re-called the 5' RACE reads with MiXCR. The table lists around 580,000 distinct CDR3 sequences, roughly 48% of them singletons. Specimen: blood. The source is a man aged 80 or over in good health. Each CDR3 is given with its conserved first and last residue. A D gene is named only where the DNA matches it firmly.

D	V	J	CDR3
NA	TRBV6-6	TRBJ1-1	CASSYGGWNTEAFF
NA	TRBV24-1	TRBJ2-3	CATSDLQYPDTQYF
NA	TRBV6-6	TRBJ2-1	CASSYGLGSEQFF
NA	TRBV4-2	TRBJ2-2	CASSPQDRNTGELFF
TRBD2	TRBV4-1	TRBJ2-7	CASSQDIGLAGRGGNEQYF
TRBD1	TRBV5-1	TRBJ2-7	CASSLDGRGLEQYF
TRBD2	TRBV20-1	TRBJ2-5	CSVGTSGRINEQYF
TRBD2	TRBV6-5	TRBJ2-3	CASRHTSGGASDTQYF
TRBD1	TRBV6-5	TRBJ2-7	CASSYSRTGGSYEQYF
NA	TRBV11-3	TRBJ2-5	CASSEGAGVETQYF
NA	TRBV6-5	TRBJ2-7	CASSYRRFFYEQYF
NA	TRBV20-1	TRBJ2-7	CSASRGARYEQYF
NA	TRBV9	TRBJ2-7	CASSSGTRAGQYF
NA	TRBV7-9	TRBJ2-5	CASSLKEETQYF
TRBD1	TRBV6-5	TRBJ2-5	CASSYLTGTSQETQYF
NA	TRBV6-5	TRBJ2-1	CASSDPGGDNEQFF
TRBD1	TRBV20-1	TRBJ1-6	CSARAQGEETSPPHF
NA	TRBV4-3	TRBJ1-4	CASSQGFNEKLFF
NA	TRBV3-1	TRBJ2-5	CASSQDQGDLIETQYF
TRBD2	TRBV20-1	TRBJ2-4	CSARGSSGRGNIQYF
TRBD1	TRBV28	TRBJ1-2	CASSPVQGALVYGYTF
NA	TRBV7-2	TRBJ2-3	CASSPVGGSRTDTQYF
TRBD2	TRBV20-1	TRBJ2-1	CSTSTTSGGDNEQFF
NA	TRBV20-1	TRBJ1-2	CSAGYKNYGYTF
NA	TRBV11-2	TRBJ2-3	CASSLGPFADTQYF
NA	TRBV5-1	TRBJ2-7	CASSLRTANSYEQYF
TRBD1	TRBV7-2	TRBJ2-7	CASKETGTYEQYF
NA	TRBV6-6	TRBJ2-1	CASNEATYNEQFF
NA	TRBV7-2	TRBJ2-3	CASSPPRLANTDTQYF
NA	TRBV7-3	TRBJ2-5	CASSPIGGQETQYF
NA	TRBV7-2	TRBJ1-4	CASSLAGGGEKLFF
NA	TRBV7-2	TRBJ1-2	CASSLVLSYTF